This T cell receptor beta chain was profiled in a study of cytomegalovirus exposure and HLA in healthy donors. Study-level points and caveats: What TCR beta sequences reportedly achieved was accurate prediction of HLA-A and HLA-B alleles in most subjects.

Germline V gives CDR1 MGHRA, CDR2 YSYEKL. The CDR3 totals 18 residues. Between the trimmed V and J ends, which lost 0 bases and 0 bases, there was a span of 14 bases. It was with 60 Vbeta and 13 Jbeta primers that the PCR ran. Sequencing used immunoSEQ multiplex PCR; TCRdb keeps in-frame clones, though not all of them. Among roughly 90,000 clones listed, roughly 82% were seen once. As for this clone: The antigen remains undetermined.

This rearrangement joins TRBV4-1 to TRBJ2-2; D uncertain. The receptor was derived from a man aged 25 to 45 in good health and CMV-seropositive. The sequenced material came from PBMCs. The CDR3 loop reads CASSQDLGGYANTGELFF. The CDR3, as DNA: TGCGCCAGCAGCCAAGATCTAGGCGGATACGCGAACACCGGGGAGCTGTTTTTT.